One sample yielded the 28 T cell receptor beta chains listed below, sequenced in a study of blood T cell repertoires in COVID-19. Here immunoSEQ multiplex PCR was the method, and the copy in TCRdb shows in-frame clones only, minus some. The sample holds some 390,000 clones, 89% seen once. Sequencing was performed on PBMCs or T cells enriched from blood (not recorded which). These receptors all stem from a woman younger than 45 who had recovered from COVID-19.

The chain is built from TRBV6-5 and TRBJ2-5, with a possible D match to TRBD2 (6 bases). The ends were cut back, 6 bases at V and 6 bases at J, with 17 bases in the middle. Germline V gene sequence: CDR1 MNHEY, CDR2 SVGAGI. The CDR3 is 14 residues long. The CDR3 bases are TGTGCCAGCAGCTCATACGGGGGATTTCAGACCCAGTACTTC. Protein: CASSSYGGFQTQYF.

The chain links TRBV27 to TRBJ1-3; D is unclear. The germline V gene has CDR1 MNHEY and CDR2 SMNVEV (reference sequence). V lost 2 bases, J lost 4 bases, and 6 bases lay in between. The CDR3 has 13 residues. The CDR3 protein is CASSLNQGNTIYF. CDR3 DNA sequence: TGTGCCAGCAGTTTAAACCAGGGAAACACCATATATTTT.

The table lists this clone with a few counts. The V and J genes are TRBV1 and TRBJ2-7; TRBD2 is the table's D call, not checked against the DNA. TRBV1 is a documented pseudogene. This CDR3 is 16 amino acids long. This CDR3 reads CTSSQGWERGTYEQYF. DNA of the CDR3: TGCACCAGCAGCCAAGGGTGGGAGCGGGGAACCTACGAGCAGTACTTC.

The rearrangement uses TRBV7-2 and TRBJ1-2; TRBD1 matches at 10 bases. CDR3 size: 16 residues. Germline CDR1 reads SGHTA; CDR2 reads FQGNSA. V trimming: 1 base; J trimming: 8 bases; junction bases outside the gene matches: 10. In DNA, the CDR3 is TGTGCCAGCAGCTTAGTCGGGACAGGGGTTATAGGAGGCTACACCTTC. Protein sequence: CASSLVGTGVIGGYTF.

The J gene is TRBJ1-4, the V gene TRBV30; TRBD1 aligns across 11 bases. Germline CDR1 reads GTSNPN; CDR2 reads SVGIG (reference sequence). V gave up 3 bases and J gave up 8 bases; unmatched junction bases: 5. This CDR3 has 14 amino acids. The CDR3 reads CAWRTGTGGEKLFF. The CDR3 DNA reads TGTGCCTGGAGGACCGGGACAGGGGGAGAAAAACTGTTTTTT.

The CDR3 DNA reads as TGCAGCGCTGTGGTTCGGGATCAGCCCCAGCATTTT. Protein sequence: CSAVVRDQPQHF. The chain carries TRBV29-1 and TRBJ1-5, with D hard to call. The CDR3 runs 12 residues. Germline V gives CDR1 SQVTM, CDR2 ANQGSEA. V lost 7 bases to trimming and J lost 5 bases, with 12 bases between them. Supplemented by reference TRBV29-1 and TRBJ1-5, the full variable domain reads SAVISQKPSRDICQRGTSLTIQCQVDSQVTMMFWYRQQPGQSLTLIATANQGSEATYESGFVIDKFPISRPNLTFSTLTVSNMSPEDSSIYLCSAVVRDQPQHFGDGTRLSIL.

CDR3 protein: CAWSQHANTEAFF. DNA for the CDR3: TGTGCCTGGAGTCAACATGCGAACACTGAAGCTTTCTTT. This chain joins TRBV30 and TRBJ1-1; D remains unclear. Trimming stripped 2 bases from V and 1 base from J, with 8 bases between. This CDR3 contains 13 residues. Looked up from germline, CDR1 is GTSNPN and CDR2 is SVGIG (reference sequence).

This chain links TRBV5-6 with TRBJ2-1; D remains ambiguous. The length of the CDR3 is 13 residues. The V end lost 3 bases, the J end lost 6 bases, and 10 bases lay between the germline ends. Looked up from germline, CDR1 is SGHDT and CDR2 is YYEEEE. The CDR3 loop reads CASSYGQPNEQFF. In DNA, the CDR3 is TGTGCCAGCAGCTATGGGCAGCCCAATGAGCAGTTCTTC. Supplemented by reference TRBV5-6 and TRBJ2-1, the full variable domain reads DAGVTQSPTHLIKTRGQQVTLRCSPKSGHDTVSWYQQALGQGPQFIFQYYEEEERQRGNFPDRFSGHQFPNYSSELNVNALLLGDSALYLCASSYGQPNEQFFGPGTRLTVL.

The chain is built from TRBV5-1 and TRBJ2-1, with a weak D call TRBD2 (6 bases). The V gene lost 4 bases and the J gene lost 2 bases, with 16 bases spanning the gap. Per germline, CDR1 SGHRS and CDR2 YFSETQ. The CDR3 contains 16 residues. Here the CDR3 reads CASSPITSNPYNEQFF. CDR3 DNA sequence: TGCGCCAGCAGCCCTATTACTAGCAATCCCTACAATGAGCAGTTCTTC.

The chain recombines TRBV20-1 with TRBJ2-3; 11 bases are a match to TRBD2. Germline CDR1 and CDR2: DFQATT and SNEGSKA (reference sequence). Trimming cost V 3 bases and J 0 bases; bases outside gene matches: 11. The CDR3 sequence is 18 residues long. This chain's CDR3 is CSASISGGARISTDTQYF. The CDR3 region has the DNA TGCAGTGCTAGTATTAGCGGGGGGGCCCGGATTAGCACAGATACGCAGTATTTT.

This sequence joins TRBV2 and TRBJ1-5, with D maybe TRBD1 (6 bases). Trimming cost V 5 bases and J 5 bases, with 10 bases left between them. This CDR3 spans 13 amino acids. Germline values: CDR1 SNHLY, CDR2 FYNNEI. The CDR3 protein is CASSTRQDQPQHF. CDR3 coding DNA: TGTGCCAGCAGTACCCGACAGGATCAGCCCCAGCATTTT.

The V gene is TRBV4-3, the J gene TRBJ1-1; no clear D gene. Germline V gene data show CDR1 as LGHNA and CDR2 as YSLEER. Between the trimmed V and J ends, which lost 0 bases and 5 bases, there was a span of 13 bases. The CDR3 runs 15 residues. DNA for the CDR3: TGCGCCAGCAGCCAAGAGCGTGGGCGGGGAACTGAAGCTTTCTTT. It specifies CASSQERGRGTEAFF.

J is TRBJ1-6 and V is TRBV7-9, with 7 positions matching TRBD1. The germline gives CDR1 SEHNR, CDR2 FQNEAQ (reference sequence). With V trimmed by 4 bases and J by 7 bases, 4 bases remained unmatched. This CDR3 is 14 amino acids long. CDR3 DNA sequence: TGTGCCAGCAGCTCTGTAGGGGGCAATTCACCCCTCCACTTT. Encoded protein: CASSSVGGNSPLHF.

The J gene is TRBJ2-7, the V gene TRBV6-5, with D possibly matching TRBD2 (5 bases). The V and J ends lost 0 bases and 3 bases respectively, with 9 bases between them. The CDR3 extends over 14 amino acids. Per germline, CDR1 MNHEY and CDR2 SVGAGI. CDR3 loop: CASSYSIGNYEQYF. The CDR3 nucleotides read TGTGCCAGCAGTTACTCGATCGGGAACTACGAGCAGTACTTC.

V usage is TRBV30 and J usage is TRBJ2-4, with D unresolved. Trimming removed 3 bases at V and 1 base at J, with 7 bases between. The CDR3 totals 13 residues. CDR1 and CDR2 from the germline V gene are GTSNPN and SVGIG (reference sequence). CDR3 protein: CAWSERAKNIQYF. The CDR3 nucleotides read TGTGCCTGGAGCGAGAGGGCCAAAAACATTCAGTACTTC.

This clone was seen a few times. This sequence joins TRBV2 and TRBJ1-5; 10 positions match TRBD1. Germline CDR1 SNHLY, CDR2 FYNNEI. The V and J ends lost 5 bases and 6 bases, in that order; junction bases with no gene match: 1. CDR3 length: 13 residues. CDR3 DNA sequence: TGTGCCAGCAGTCGACAGGGGGCTCAGCCCCAGCATTTT. Protein product: CASSRQGAQPQHF.

The chain links TRBV30 to TRBJ1-2; 7 bases map to TRBD1. Per the germline V gene, CDR1 is GTSNPN and CDR2 is SVGIG (reference sequence). The J segment lost 3 bases and the V segment lost 4 bases, leaving 2 bases of the junction unmatched. The CDR3 extends over 12 amino acids. CDR3 sequence reads: CAWNGQDYGYTF. The CDR3 DNA follows: TGTGCCTGGAACGGACAGGACTATGGCTACACCTTC.

This chain uses TRBV11-3 with TRBJ2-7; 9 positions agree with TRBD1. J lost 5 bases, V lost 6 bases, and 17 bases had no gene match. CDR3 length: 17 residues. The germline gives CDR1 SGHNT, CDR2 YENEEA. CDR3 sequence (DNA): TGTGCCAGCAGGACCCTTGGACAGGGGAAAGTTATCGACGAGCAGTACTTC. It yields the protein CASRTLGQGKVIDEQYF.

To note about this clone: The sample holds other DNA sequences that translate to the same CDR3. The chain uses TRBV7-3 and TRBJ2-3; D gene ambiguous. Trimming stripped 6 bases from V and 2 bases from J, with 3 bases between. The germline V gene has CDR1 SGHTA and CDR2 FQGTGA. The CDR3 contains 11 residues. The CDR3 sequence: CASSITDTQYF. CDR3 coding DNA: TGTGCCAGCAGTATCACAGATACGCAGTATTTT.

The chain joins TRBV28 to TRBJ2-7; 7 bases agree with TRBD1. The ends lost 6 bases at V and 3 bases at J; junction bases unmatched: 5. This CDR3 contains 13 residues. In germline, CDR1 is MDHEN, CDR2 SYDVKM. The CDR3 nucleotides are TGTGCCAGCAGAAACCGACAGGGCTACGAGCAGTACTTC. The encoded protein is CASRNRQGYEQYF.

The V call is TRBV15, the J call TRBJ2-7, with a tentative D call TRBD2 (5 bases). This CDR3 region has 15 residues. Trimming removed 3 bases from V and 1 base from J, with 13 bases in between. Germline CDR1 LNHNV, CDR2 YYDKDF (reference sequence). The DNA of the CDR3 is TGTGCCACCAGCAGGGGTAGTGGAGGTTCCTACGAGCAGTACTTC. Its translation is CATSRGSGGSYEQYF.

This chain joins TRBV10-1 and TRBJ2-3, with 10 bases aligning to TRBD2. This CDR3 is built from 16 residues. Germline CDR1 reads WNHNN; CDR2 reads SYGVQD (reference sequence). With V trimmed by 0 bases and J by 0 bases, 0 bases remained unmatched. This chain's CDR3 is CASSESTSGSTDTQYF. In nucleotides, the CDR3 is TGCGCCAGCAGTGAGTCGACTAGCGGGAGCACAGATACGCAGTATTTT.

The chain combines TRBV5-1 with TRBJ1-6; D ambiguous. The ends were cut back, 4 bases at V and 3 bases at J, with 11 bases in the middle. The CDR3 length is 15 residues. The germline V gene has CDR1 SGHRS and CDR2 YFSETQ. CDR3 residues: CASSHAGSYNSPLHF. The CDR3 DNA follows: TGCGCCAGCAGCCACGCCGGGAGCTATAATTCACCCCTCCACTTT. Complete variable domain (other parts from reference TRBV5-1 and TRBJ1-6): KAGVTQTPRYLIKTRGQQVTLSCSPISGHRSVSWYQQTPGQGLQFLFEYFSETQRNKGNFPGRFSGRQFSNSRSEMNVSTLELGDSALYLCASSHAGSYNSPLHFGNGTRLTVT.

The chain uses TRBV29-1 and TRBJ2-1, with 12 bases lining up with TRBD2. This CDR3 comprises 17 residues. The junction had 9 bases not matched to a gene; V was cut back by 3 bases and J by 3 bases. Germline loops: CDR1 SQVTM, CDR2 ANQGSEA. In DNA, the CDR3 is TGCAGCGTTGAGCTAGCGGGAGGGCCCGGGTACTACAATGAGCAGTTCTTC. It encodes CSVELAGGPGYYNEQFF.

The V gene is TRBV3-1 (or the pseudogene TRBV3-2), the J gene TRBJ1-1, with 7 bases matching TRBD1. Looked up from germline, CDR1 is LGHDT and CDR2 is YNNKEL (reference sequence). V was clipped by 4 bases and J by 1 base; unmatched bases: 3. The CDR3 totals 14 residues. The CDR3 DNA follows: TGTGCCAGCAGCCCGGGACAGACGAACACTGAAGCTTTCTTT. Translation gives CASSPGQTNTEAFF.

The J gene is TRBJ2-1, the V gene TRBV5-1; no clear D gene. CDR1 is SGHRS, CDR2 YFSETQ, per germline. CDR3 length: 12 amino acids. The V and J ends lost 6 bases and 4 bases respectively, with 8 bases between them. The CDR3 here is CASTERYNEQFF. The CDR3 DNA reads as TGCGCCAGCACCGAACGGTACAATGAGCAGTTCTTC.

The chain couples TRBV29-1 to TRBJ2-1; possibly TRBD2 for D (5 bases). Germline V lookup: CDR1 SQVTM, CDR2 ANQGSEA. This CDR3 contains 11 residues. The V end lost 4 bases, the J end lost 10 bases, and 11 bases lay between the germline ends. The CDR3 DNA reads as TGCAGCGTTGCGAGGGTCTTCGAGCAGTTCTTC. Protein sequence: CSVARVFEQFF.

This clone was seen ten or more times. This chain joins TRBV6-5 and TRBJ2-7; tentatively, D is TRBD1 (6 bases). The CDR3 has 13 amino acids. Germline V lookup: CDR1 MNHEY, CDR2 SVGAGI. Trimming cost V 2 bases and J 6 bases, with 11 bases left between them. Here the CDR3 DNA reads TGTGCCAGCAGTTACGGACAGCAACCCGAGCAGTACTTC. Encoded protein: CASSYGQQPEQYF.